This TCR beta chain stems from a study of blood T cell repertoires in COVID-19. The wider study: Researchers got acute and convalescent COVID-19 samples from the United States, Italy and Spain. Nucleic acid was either cDNA or gDNA, and it came from T cells, B-cell-depleted T cells, or PBMCs.

The assay was immunoSEQ multiplex PCR, and TCRdb's table has in-frame clones only and misses some. The sample lists roughly 280,000 clones, roughly 90% occurring once. This clone was seen just once. Source material: PBMCs or T cells enriched from blood (not recorded which). This sequence originates from a woman aged 55-70 years who had recovered from COVID-19.

CDR3 sequence reads: CASSSGGKLFF. The CDR3 nucleotides are TGTGCCAGCAGTTCGGGCGGGAAACTGTTTTTT. The rearrangement links TRBV27 to TRBJ1-4; unclear D gene. V was clipped by 4 bases and J by 11 bases, with 8 bases between them. Per the germline V gene, CDR1 is MNHEY and CDR2 is SMNVEV (reference sequence). The CDR3 consists of 11 residues.